The 4 T cell receptor beta chains presented below share a single source sample, sequenced in a study of blood T cell repertoires in COVID-19. TCRdb keeps only in-frame clones here, not all; method: immunoSEQ multiplex PCR. This sample has 200,000 to 250,000 clones, with approximately 90% found just once. The sample was PBMCs or T cells enriched from blood (not recorded which). The source is a woman between 40 and 55 years old with acute COVID-19.

The chain is built from TRBV9 and TRBJ1-2; D perhaps matches TRBD1 (5 bases). With 4 bases removed from V and 8 bases from J, the gap between germline ends came to 15 bases. The CDR3 is 13 amino acids. The germline V gene encodes CDR1 SGDLS and CDR2 YYNGEE. The CDR3 loop reads CASSRGGVQGYTF. CDR3 sequence (DNA): TGTGCCAGCAGCCGTGGAGGGGTGCAGGGCTACACCTTC.

The chain is built from TRBV4-2 and TRBJ1-1; the D gene is possibly TRBD1 (5 bases). Germline V lookup: CDR1 LGHNA, CDR2 YNFKEQ. Trimming cost V 4 bases and J 2 bases, with 14 bases left between them. The CDR3 runs to 15 residues. The CDR3 DNA sequence: TGTGCCAGCAGCCCGTTGCAGGGTTCTAACACTGAAGCTTTCTTT. Translation gives CASSPLQGSNTEAFF.

The chain combines TRBV6-5 with TRBJ1-1; no firm D call. Germline lookup yields CDR1 MNHEY and CDR2 SVGAGI. This CDR3 comprises 15 residues. Trimming removed 0 bases at V and 5 bases at J, with 13 bases between. CDR3 sequence (DNA): TGTGCCAGCAGTTACTCGCTTGCCAGTCGAACTGAAGCTTTCTTT. Translation: CASSYSLASRTEAFF.

V and J are TRBV2 and TRBJ1-1; D gene ambiguous. Germline V CDR1 and CDR2: SNHLY, FYNNEI. This CDR3 spans 14 amino acids. Trimming pared 1 base from V and 1 base from J, leaving 7 bases between. The CDR3, as DNA: TGTGCCAGCAGTGAAGAGCGGACGAACACTGAAGCTTTCTTT. Protein sequence: CASSEERTNTEAFF.